This is a list of T cell receptor beta chains from one sample in a study of molecular identifiers for immune sequencing clone quantification. TCRdb used MiXCR to reprocess the PCR reads, holding one entry per CDR3 protein. This table holds around 460,000 distinct CDR3 sequences, 20% to 25% found once. The sequencing sample was made of naive CD8+ T cells from blood, with Jurkat cell RNA spiked in. These TCRs come from a human donor in good health. Some libraries in this study had Jurkat cell RNA spiked in. Each CDR3 is given with its conserved first and last residue. The D gene is left open where the match is weak. Only part of the rows carry a size: once, few, many, or a class if the clone is expanded.

TRBD1 | TRBJ2-3 | TRBV4-3 | . | TGCGCCAGCAGCCAAGAAGCAGGGGGCGCGATCACAGATACGCAGTATTTT | CASSQEAGGAITDTQYF
. | TRBJ2-1 | TRBV6-2/TRBV6-3 | many | TGTGCCAGCAGTTACGTCAGGGGTGCGGATGAGCAGTTCTTC | CASSYVRGADEQFF
. | TRBJ1-6 | TRBV27 | few | TGTGCCAGCAGTTTACGACTGGGCCTTAATTCACCCCTCCACTTT | CASSLRLGLNSPLHF
TRBD2 | TRBJ2-2 | TRBV12-3/TRBV12-4 | few | TGTGCCAGCAGCCACCTCGGACTAGAGAACACCGGGGAGCTGTTTTTT | CASSHLGLENTGELFF
TRBD2 | TRBJ2-3 | TRBV7-9 | few | TGTGCCAGCAGCTTAGGACTGGGACTAGCGGGAGGAGATACGCAGTATTTT | CASSLGLGLAGGDTQYF
TRBD2 | TRBJ2-1 | TRBV19 | . | TGTGCCAGTGCCGGGACTAGCGCGTACAATGAGCAGTTCTTC | CASAGTSAYNEQFF
. | TRBJ2-3 | TRBV5-6 | many | TGTGCCAGCAGCCAACCGAATCGCAGATTATGGATGTACGGCACAGATACGCAGTATTTT | CASSQPNRRLWMYGTDTQYF
TRBD1 | TRBJ1-1 | TRBV27 | . | TGTGCCAGCAGTTTACTGGGGACAGGGCCTGAAGCTTTCTTT | CASSLLGTGPEAFF
. | TRBJ1-1 | TRBV7-9 | . | TGTGCCAGCAGGCTGACAAACACTGAAGCTTTCTTT | CASRLTNTEAFF
. | TRBJ1-1 | TRBV7-9 | . | TGTGCCAGCAGCCAGCAGGGAGGCACTGAAGCTTTCTTT | CASSQQGGTEAFF
. | TRBJ1-1 | TRBV11-3 | . | TGTGCCAGCAGCCGGGGGATTTTGGACACTGAAGCTTTCTTT | CASSRGILDTEAFF
TRBD2 | TRBJ2-5 | TRBV6-2/TRBV6-3 | few | TGTGCCAGCAGTTGTGCGGGAGACCAAGAGACCCAGTACTTC | CASSCAGDQETQYF
. | TRBJ2-7 | TRBV7-7 | . | TGTGCTAGCAGCTTAGAACCAGGACCCGGCTACGAGCAGTACTTC | CASSLEPGPGYEQYF
. | TRBJ2-4 | TRBV19 | many | TGTGCCAGTAGTATCATGGGGGGCAGCCAAAACATTCAGTACTTC | CASSIMGGSQNIQYF
. | TRBJ2-1 | TRBV27 | few | TGTGCCAGCAGTTTACGGTGGCAGGCCCCCTACAATGAGCAGTTCTTC | CASSLRWQAPYNEQFF
. | TRBJ1-2 | TRBV6-5 | . | TGTGCCAGCAGTCCAACAGGCTCCGTTGGCTACACCTTC | CASSPTGSVGYTF
. | TRBJ1-2 | TRBV2 | few | TGTGCCAGCACTGACGGACAGTCGAACTATGGCTACACCTTC | CASTDGQSNYGYTF
TRBD2 | TRBJ2-7 | TRBV4-1 | many | TGCGCCAGCAGCCAAGGACTAGCTCTCTACGAGCAGTACTTC | CASSQGLALYEQYF
TRBD1 | TRBJ2-2 | TRBV7-6 | . | TGTGCCAGCAGCTTAGATCCGGGACAGAGGTCAGGCGGGGAGCTGTTTTTT | CASSLDPGQRSGGELFF
. | TRBJ1-1 | TRBV6-2/TRBV6-3 | many | TGTGCCAGCAGTTACGGGTACGGCACTGAAGCTTTCTTT | CASSYGYGTEAFF
TRBD2 | TRBJ2-1 | TRBV29-1 | . | TGCAGCGTTGAACCGGGACTAGCGGGATATGAGCAGTTCTTC | CSVEPGLAGYEQFF
. | TRBJ2-2 | TRBV29-1 | many | TGCAGCGTTGGATCGGAGAACACCGGGGAGCTGTTTTTT | CSVGSENTGELFF
. | TRBJ2-3 | TRBV6-1 | few | TGTGCCAGCAGTTACCTGACCCGGCCGCCCGGCACAGATACGCAGTATTTT | CASSYLTRPPGTDTQYF
TRBD1 | TRBJ2-4 | TRBV6-5 | few | TGTGCCAGCAGGCAGCGGACAGGGACCAAAAACATTCAGTACTTC | CASRQRTGTKNIQYF
TRBD2 | TRBJ2-1 | TRBV5-4 | few | TGTGCCAGCAGCTTGAACGTCGGACTAGCGGAAAATGAGCAGTTCTTC | CASSLNVGLAENEQFF
. | TRBJ2-6 | TRBV27 | many | TGTGCCAGCAGTCGGTTTGATGGGGCCAACGTCCTGACTTTC | CASSRFDGANVLTF
. | TRBJ1-2 | TRBV29-1 | many | TGCAGCGTTGATCCGGGCGTCATTTATGGCTACACCTTC | CSVDPGVIYGYTF
. | TRBJ2-3 | TRBV7-9 | few | TGTGCCAGCAGCCCCATTGGTGCTCACACAGATACGCAGTATTTT | CASSPIGAHTDTQYF
. | TRBJ1-5 | TRBV4-1 | . | TGCGCCAGCAGCCAAGAGGTAGTAGACGGTCAGCCCCAGCATTTT | CASSQEVVDGQPQHF
. | TRBJ1-1 | TRBV7-9 | . | TGTGCCAGCAGCTTATATAGGCCTGGAACCATGAACACTGAAGCCTTCTTT | CASSLYRPGTMNTEAFF
TRBD1 | TRBJ2-7 | TRBV7-9 | many | TGTGCCAGCAGCCAAGTACCGGGACAGGGGTCCTCAGAGCAGTACTTC | CASSQVPGQGSSEQYF
. | TRBJ2-1 | TRBV5-3 | few | TGTGCCAGCAGCCGAATCGGAGAGGGCCGGAATGAGCAGTTCTTC | CASSRIGEGRNEQFF
TRBD1 | TRBJ2-7 | TRBV5-5 | few | TGTGCCAGCAGCCTCCGGGACAGGGGGCCCTACGAGCAGTACTTC | CASSLRDRGPYEQYF
TRBD2 | TRBJ2-5 | TRBV2 | . | TGTGCCAGCAGTGAGTGGCTAGCGGGGACACAAGAGACCCAGTACTTC | CASSEWLAGTQETQYF
TRBD2 | TRBJ2-3 | TRBV11-2 | many | TGTGCCAGCAGCCAGCAACTAGCGGGAGCCCCGGATACGCAGTATTTT | CASSQQLAGAPDTQYF
TRBD1 | TRBJ2-7 | TRBV29-1 | many | TGCAGCGTTGCAGGACAGGGACCCGGCGAGCAGTACTTC | CSVAGQGPGEQYF
. | TRBJ1-6 | TRBV5-1 | many | TGCGCCAGCAGCCCTCGAACGAATTCACCCCTCCACTTT | CASSPRTNSPLHF
. | TRBJ1-3 | TRBV27 | few | TGTGCCAGCAGTCCCGGACAGCACTCTGGAAACACCATATATTTT | CASSPGQHSGNTIYF
. | TRBJ2-7 | TRBV20-1 | many | TGCAGTGCTAGAGATTCCCCGGGAAGCTCCTACGAGCAGTACTTC | CSARDSPGSSYEQYF
. | TRBJ2-7 | TRBV6-2/TRBV6-3 | few | TGTGCCAGCAGTCGGGGCCAGTACTACGAGCAGTACTTC | CASSRGQYYEQYF
TRBD1 | TRBJ2-5 | TRBV10-2 | many | TGCGCCAGCAGTGAGTCGCCCGGGACAGGGGGTTACTTC | CASSESPGTGGYF
. | TRBJ2-2 | TRBV19 | many | TGTGCCAGTAGTATAGCTGGGAACACCGGGGAGCTGTTTTTT | CASSIAGNTGELFF
. | TRBJ2-7 | TRBV27 | many | TGTGCCAGCATGGCTGGGGCCCGACACGAGCAGTACTTC | CASMAGARHEQYF
TRBD2 | TRBJ2-7 | TRBV20-1 | few | TGCAGTGCTAGAGATCCCCTAGCGGGAGGGAACGAGCAGTACTTC | CSARDPLAGGNEQYF
TRBD1 | TRBJ1-2 | TRBV28 | few | TGTGCCAGCAGTCCTTCTAGGACAGGGGCCGAGGGCTACACCTTC | CASSPSRTGAEGYTF
TRBD1 | TRBJ2-7 | TRBV7-6 | many | TGTGCCAGCAGCTTATCGACCGGGACAGGCTACTACGAGCAGTACTTC | CASSLSTGTGYYEQYF
. | TRBJ2-7 | TRBV28 | few | TGTGCCAGCAGTTTTGGGACTGCTTTATCCTACGAGCAGTACTTC | CASSFGTALSYEQYF
TRBD1 | TRBJ2-1 | TRBV7-2 | many | TGTGCCAGCAGCTTAGTTCCAGGGGGCGCGTGGAATGAGCAGTTCTTC | CASSLVPGGAWNEQFF
. | TRBJ2-7 | TRBV27 | few | TGTGCCAGCAGACAACGAGGGGGATCCTACGAGCAGTACTTC | CASRQRGGSYEQYF
TRBD2 | TRBJ2-7 | TRBV27 | few | TGTGCCAGCAGTTTAATTAGCGGGAACTCCTACGAGCAGTACTTC | CASSLISGNSYEQYF
. | TRBJ1-4 | TRBV28 | few | TGTGCCAGCAGCACCGGGAGGGCCCGGGAAAAACTGTTTTTT | CASSTGRAREKLFF
TRBD1 | TRBJ1-1 | TRBV7-8 | many | TGTGCCAGCAGCTTAGGATTCGACAGGGAGATGAACACTGAAGCTTTCTTT | CASSLGFDREMNTEAFF
TRBD2 | TRBJ2-1 | TRBV6-6 | few | TGTGCCACGACTAGCGGGAGTACGGAGCAGTTCTTC | CATTSGSTEQFF
. | TRBJ1-4 | TRBV27 | many | TGTGCCAGCAGTTTATCGAGTGGGACGATCCCCTTCGGAGAAAAACTGTTTTTT | CASSLSSGTIPFGEKLFF